This TCR beta chain is from a study of regulatory T cells in long-lasting Graves disease. Study-wide points: The researchers studied only peripheral blood, not thyroid tissue. TRBV28, TRBJ1-2 and TRBJ2-5 emerged as the favored segments in persistent disease. TCR diversity was lower in persistent than newly diagnosed Graves' disease.

The time point was: newly diagnosed GD, antithyroid drugs for less than 3 months. Generation of the TCR library employed RNA extracted from PBMCs. V was trimmed by 5 bases and J by 5 bases, leaving 14 bases between them. The germline CDR1 and CDR2 sequences are MNHEY and SVGEGT. This CDR3 comprises 14 residues. This clonotype has at least ten counts. Its antigen is still unknown. Researchers made TCR beta libraries by using iRepertoire HTBI primers and running Arm-PCR on CDR3 regions. Original processing notes: Identification yielded 60 or so TRBV and more than 12 TRBJ segments across samples. TCRdb itself ran the multiplex PCR reads through MiXCR, one entry per CDR3 protein. The V and J calls and clone size are TCRdb's, not the authors'. Here the sample spans around 400,000 distinct CDR3 sequences, roughly a sixth being singletons.

The TCR originated in a female donor with Graves disease. The sample consisted of peripheral blood mononuclear cells (PBMCs), taken at new diagnosis, from a patient treated with antithyroid drugs. The chain is built from TRBV6-2 or TRBV6-3 and TRBJ2-3, with D possibly TRBD1 on 5 matching bases. CDR3 bases: TGTGCCAGCAGTGAAGTCAGGGTTGGAGATACGCAGTATTTT. Translating gives CASSEVRVGDTQYF.